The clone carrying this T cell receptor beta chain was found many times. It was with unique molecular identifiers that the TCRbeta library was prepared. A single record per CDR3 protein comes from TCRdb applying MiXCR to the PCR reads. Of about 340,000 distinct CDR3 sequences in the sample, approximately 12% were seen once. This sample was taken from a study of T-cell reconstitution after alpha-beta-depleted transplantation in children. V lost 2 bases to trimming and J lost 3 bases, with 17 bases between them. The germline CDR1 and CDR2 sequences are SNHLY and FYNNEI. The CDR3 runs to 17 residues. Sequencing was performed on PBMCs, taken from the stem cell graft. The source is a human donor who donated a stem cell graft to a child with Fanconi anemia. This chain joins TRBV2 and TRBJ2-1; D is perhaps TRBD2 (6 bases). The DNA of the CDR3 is TGTGCCAGCAGTGAACCTGGGACTTCGCCCTACTACAATGAGCAGTTCTTC. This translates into CASSEPGTSPYYNEQFF.